This TCR beta chain was sequenced in a study of immune cell composition in non-small cell lung cancer. The normal lung sample lay at least 3 cm, and maximally far, from the tumour. TCRdb's table, derived via immunoSEQ multiplex PCR, lists solely in-frame clones and lacks some. The table records fewer than 20,000 clones, 70% to 80% of them present only once. The V end lost 9 bases, the J end lost 0 bases, and 12 bases lay between the germline ends. CDR1 and CDR2 (germline): MDHEN, SYDVKM. The CDR3 extends over 14 amino acids. These data were likewise used in another study, on CD4 T cells in lung cancer.

The source material was non-adjacent lung tissue. This chain uses TRBV28 with TRBJ1-3, with a possible D match to TRBD1 (5 bases). The sequence was obtained from a human donor with non-small cell lung cancer. CDR3 in amino acids: CASGGDPSGNTIYF. The CDR3 coding sequence is TGTGCCAGTGGAGGGGACCCCTCTGGAAACACCATATATTTT.